This T cell receptor (beta chain) was captured in a study of beta chain features in type 1 diabetes. Sorting that relied on CD45RO/CCR7/CD25/CD127/CD95/CD27 yielded CD4+ naive, central memory, regulatory and stem cell-like memory cells. All sorted populations exceeded 95% purity. On this clone itself: Its antigen is undetermined.

The CDR3 runs 11 residues. Germline V gene sequence: CDR1 DFQATT, CDR2 SNEGSKA (reference sequence). V lost 4 bases, J lost 6 bases, and 9 bases lay in between. Expressed TCRB transcripts got sequenced, as all isolated RNA was reverse transcribed. The study sequenced naive, central memory and regulatory T cell samples to an average of approximately 4 million reads. The assay was immunoSEQ multiplex PCR, and TCRdb's table has in-frame clones only and misses some. The data show approximately 470,000 clones, with about 30% seen just once and 0.065% held by the top ten. Overall study results and limits: Since sequencing was performed on cDNA, cells with high TCR expression could be over-represented.

This clonotype was sampled from a man between 18 and 35 years old in good health. The V and J genes are TRBV20-1 and TRBJ1-2; D uncertain. The sequencing sample was made of naive CD4+ T cells from blood. The DNA of the CDR3 is TGCAGTGCTAACTTCGCGAATGGCTACACCTTC. Translated, it gives CSANFANGYTF.